This note documents a single T cell receptor beta chain sequence. What it binds is unknown. V was cut by 1 base and J by 6 bases, with 19 bases left in between. This CDR3 comprises 16 residues. The germline V gene has CDR1 LGHNA and CDR2 YNFKEQ. The record originates from a study of cytomegalovirus exposure and HLA in healthy donors. Study-wide results and caveats: There were a few CMV-associated chains whose specificity for CMV antigens was confirmed in vitro.

The repertoire was sequenced with immunoSEQ multiplex PCR; TCRdb's copy has only in-frame clones and lacks some. The profile covers approximately 160,000 clones, with around four fifths appearing a single time and 2% to 2.5% taken by the ten largest. The TCR comes from a man aged 25 to 40 in good health and CMV-seropositive. V usage is TRBV4-2 and J usage is TRBJ2-7, with TRBD1 as a possible D gene (5 bases). The specimen was PBMCs. The CDR3 region is CASSQGIQAVQAEQYF. The CDR3, as DNA: TGTGCCAGCAGCCAAGGGATACAGGCGGTTCAGGCCGAGCAGTACTTC.